A selection of T cell receptor beta chains follows, all from one sample in a study of identical twins. One entry per CDR3 protein results from TCRdb running MiXCR on the 5' RACE reads. Of approximately 240,000 distinct CDR3 sequences listed, more than 13% are singletons. The material sequenced was memory (CD45RO+) T cells sorted from blood. These TCRs come from a woman under 30 in good health. Both conserved end residues are part of each CDR3. Fields, in order: J gene, V gene, clone size, CDR3 protein. Clone size, where shown, is once, few, many, or a class for clones that have expanded.

J: TRBJ2-3; V: TRBV7-2; size: many; CDR3: CASTRLTTDTQYF
J: TRBJ2-7; V: TRBV12-3/TRBV12-4; size: NA; CDR3: CASSSSGGAGEQYF
J: TRBJ2-1; V: TRBV6-5; size: few; CDR3: CASSSGGTGEQFF
J: TRBJ1-5; V: TRBV7-8; size: few; CDR3: CASSDPSGGNQPQHF
J: TRBJ2-3; V: TRBV3-1; size: few; CDR3: CASSQRASGFTDTQYF
J: TRBJ2-2; V: TRBV3-1; size: few; CDR3: CASSDRANTGELFF
J: TRBJ2-1; V: TRBV29-1; size: NA; CDR3: CSVGTGEGNEQFF
J: TRBJ1-6; V: TRBV20-1; size: few; CDR3: CSARAFGGRDKNSPLHF
J: TRBJ2-7; V: TRBV3-1; size: few; CDR3: CASSQGGREQYF
J: TRBJ2-2; V: TRBV7-8; size: few; CDR3: CASSSGLAAFTGELFF
J: TRBJ1-2; V: TRBV20-1; size: NA; CDR3: CSASDSGGYTF
J: TRBJ1-1; V: TRBV15; size: many; CDR3: CATSRVRGSTEAFF
J: TRBJ1-1; V: TRBV6-5; size: few; CDR3: CASSYAPVGTTEAFF
J: TRBJ2-3; V: TRBV6-5; size: NA; CDR3: CASSYGASSTDTQYF
J: TRBJ1-2; V: TRBV7-6; size: NA; CDR3: CASSPLPTSYGYTF